Each of the 23 T cell receptor beta chains below was sequenced from the same sample in a study of blood T cell repertoires in COVID-19 (dated by TCRdb to the early 2020s). Library prep was done by the immunoSEQ multiplex PCR assay. Drawn from immuneACCESS, this table holds only the in-frame rearrangements with V and J called that TCRdb kept. Clones are partly lost; checked studies trace under half to an unresolved V gene and leave the rest unexplained. The sample table contains about 21,000 clones; only one count was recorded for less than 90% of them. Around 3.2% of the sample lies in the top ten. The source material was peripheral blood. The receptors were sampled from a middle-aged man with acute or convalescent COVID-19.

This clone was detected once. The chain uses TRBV9 and TRBJ2-7, with unresolved D. The CDR3 runs to 14 residues. Germline loops: CDR1 SGDLS, CDR2 YYNGEE. V was pared by 0 bases and J by 2 bases, with 9 bases between. The DNA of the CDR3 is TGTGCCAGCAGCGTAGGGGCAGGTGCCTACGAGCAGTACTTC. Its protein product is CASSVGAGAYEQYF.

The chain employs TRBV19 and TRBJ1-5; D is perhaps TRBD1 (6 bases). Germline-derived CDR1 and CDR2 are LNHDA and SQIVND (reference sequence). The germline V and J ends were trimmed by 9 bases and 5 bases, with 20 bases remaining between them. The CDR3 consists of 15 residues. CDR3 nucleotide sequence: TGTGCCAGCCAAAAACAGGGTGGAATAGATCAGCCCCAGCATTTT. This gives the protein CASQKQGGIDQPQHF.

The rearrangement links TRBV27 to TRBJ2-7, with TRBD1 as a possible D gene (5 bases). Germline CDR1 and CDR2: MNHEY and SMNVEV (reference sequence). V lost 0 bases and J lost 2, with 8 bases in between. The CDR3 consists of 14 residues. The CDR3 bases are TGTGCCAGCAGTTTATCCCAGGGCCCCTACGAGCAGTACTTC. It specifies CASSLSQGPYEQYF.

This chain uses TRBV21-1 with TRBJ2-4; the table names TRBD1, a call not compared with the DNA. TRBV21-1 is marked as a pseudogene. The CDR3 totals 19 residues. The CDR3 loop reads CASSKERGHKIGAKNIQYF. In DNA form, the CDR3 reads TGTGCCAGCAGCAAAGAGAGGGGGCACAAAATAGGGGCCAAAAACATTCAGTACTTC.

V gene TRBV2 combines with J gene TRBJ2-6; maybe TRBD1 (6 bases). Germline CDR1 SNHLY, CDR2 FYNNEI. This CDR3 region has 13 residues. The V end lost 10 bases, the J end lost 1 base, and 8 bases lay between the germline ends. The CDR3 DNA sequence: TGTGCCATACAGGGATCTGGGGCCAACGTCCTGACTTTC. Encoded protein: CAIQGSGANVLTF.

A few counts support this clone. The chain combines TRBV5-5 with TRBJ2-7, with TRBD1 matching over 10 bases. The germline CDR1 and CDR2 sequences are SGHKS and YYEKEE (reference sequence). The V segment lost 2 bases and the J segment 2 bases; nucleotides outside the gene matches: 4. The CDR3 sequence is 15 residues long. CDR3 in amino acids: CASSFTGTGAYEQYF. In nucleotides, the CDR3 is TGTGCCAGCAGCTTCACCGGGACAGGGGCCTACGAGCAGTACTTC.

This chain connects TRBV4-1 to TRBJ1-2; D gene unclear. Germline lookup yields CDR1 MGHRA and CDR2 YSYEKL. The CDR3 runs to 13 residues. Trimming removed 2 bases from V and 1 base from J, with 5 bases in between. The CDR3 DNA is TGCGCCAGCAGCCAACAGGATAACTATGGCTACACCTTC. Protein sequence: CASSQQDNYGYTF.

Remarks on this clone: At one of its ends the junction is not consistent with the germline gene, which may arise from a read error. The genes are TRBV9 and TRBJ2-5, with D perhaps TRBD2 (5 bases). Germline V lookup: CDR1 SGDLS, CDR2 YYNGEE. The CDR3 runs to 12 residues. CDR3: CASSSSTGVLNF. In DNA, the CDR3 is TGTGCCAGCAGCTCCTCCACCGGGGTTCTGAACTTC. Full variable domain (missing parts from reference TRBV9 and TRBJ2-5): DSGVTQTPKHLITATGQRVTLRCSPRSGDLSVYWYQQSLDQGLQFLIQYYNGEERAKGNILERFSAQQFPDLHSELNLSSLELGDSALYFCASSSSTGVLNFGPGTRLLVL.

The chain uses TRBV5-4 and TRBJ2-7; 7 nucleotides agree with TRBD1. Germline trimming cut 6 bases from V and 2 bases from J; bases unmatched to any gene: 5. The CDR3 is 13 residues long. CDR1 is SGHNT, CDR2 YYREEE, per germline (reference sequence). For the CDR3, the DNA is TGTGCCAGCACCGTAGACAGGGCCTACGAGCAGTACTTC. Amino acids: CASTVDRAYEQYF.

Details on this clone: Germline is not matched at one junction end, which may reflect a read error. The V call is TRBV6-5, the J call TRBJ2-7; TRBD1 matches 9 bases. Germline V lookup: CDR1 MNHEY, CDR2 SVGAGI. The CDR3 length is 15 residues. CDR3 DNA sequence: TGTGCCAGCAGTTACCGGGACAGGGTTTCCTCCGAGCAGTACTTC. This sequence encodes CASSYRDRVSSEQYF.

The chain links TRBV5-4 to TRBJ1-1; 7 bases align to TRBD1. There are 14 residues in the CDR3. V dropped 4 bases and J dropped 10; count of bases not matched to a gene: 13. Germline V lookup: CDR1 SGHNT, CDR2 YYREEE (reference sequence). The CDR3 DNA reads TGTGCCAGCAGCCCAAAGCGATCAGGGGGAACAGCTTTCTTT. Residues: CASSPKRSGGTAFF.

This chain links TRBV18 with TRBJ2-7; 9 bases map to TRBD1. The germline V gene has CDR1 KGHSH and CDR2 LQKENI. The J segment lost 5 bases and the V segment lost 4 bases, leaving 12 bases of the junction unmatched. This CDR3 contains 16 residues. The CDR3 nucleotides read TGTGCCAGCTCACTCAGCAGAACAGGGGGCTACGACGAGCAGTACTTC. It translates to CASSLSRTGGYDEQYF.

The chain combines TRBV11-2 with TRBJ2-5, with TRBD2 matching over 12 bases. Germline CDR1 and CDR2: SGHAT and FQNNGV. V shed 8 bases, J shed 5 bases, and the junction held 9 bases outside the gene matches. CDR3 size: 15 residues. The CDR3 bases are TGTGCCAGCCGGTCTAGCGGGGGGGCCTTGGAGACCCAGTACTTC. This sequence encodes CASRSSGGALETQYF.

This clone has a single count. This chain links TRBV7-9 with TRBJ1-1, with D uncertain. The V end was cut by 3 bases, the J end by 0 bases, with 5 bases between. The CDR3 contains 13 residues. Germline lookup yields CDR1 SEHNR and CDR2 FQNEAQ (reference sequence). For the CDR3, the DNA is TGTGCCAGCAGCTTGTTAATGAACACTGAAGCTTTCTTT. The encoded protein is CASSLLMNTEAFF.

The CDR3 coding sequence is TGTGCCAGCAGTGAAGGCGGGAGCATGGACGAGCAGTACTTC. Translation: CASSEGGSMDEQYF. The chain uses TRBV6-1 and TRBJ2-7, with 7 bases aligning to TRBD2. Germline V gene sequence: CDR1 MNHNS, CDR2 SASEGT. The CDR3 loop spans 14 amino acids. V gave up 1 base and J gave up 5 bases; unmatched junction bases: 5.

The rearrangement joins TRBV30 to TRBJ1-1, with D unresolved. The CDR3 has 13 amino acids. V lost 1 base, J lost 3 bases, and 9 bases lay in between. The V gene's germline CDR1 is GTSNPN and CDR2 SVGIG (reference sequence). CDR3 sequence: CAWSDRAYTEAFF. DNA of the CDR3: TGTGCCTGGAGTGACAGAGCTTACACTGAAGCTTTCTTT.

J is TRBJ2-7 and V is TRBV27, with 8 bases fitting TRBD1. CDR3 length: 15 residues. Germline CDR1 is MNHEY and CDR2 is SMNVEV (reference sequence). The junction had 5 bases not matched to a gene; V was cut back by 2 bases and J by 2 bases. CDR3 amino acids: CASSLRTGRTYEQYF. In nucleotides, the CDR3 is TGTGCCAGCAGTTTACGGACAGGGAGGACCTACGAGCAGTACTTC.

The genes are TRBV5-4 and TRBJ1-4; D unclear. This CDR3 contains 13 residues. Trimming shortened V by 1 base and J by 7 bases, and 8 bases separated the two germline ends. Germline V gene lookup returns CDR1 SGHNT and CDR2 YYREEE (reference sequence). CDR3 nucleotides: TGTGCCAGCAGCTTGTTCCGGGGTGAAAAACTGTTTTTT. Its protein product is CASSLFRGEKLFF.

The V and J genes are TRBV19 and TRBJ1-2; possibly TRBD1 for D (6 bases). This CDR3 spans 13 amino acids. Trimming pared 6 bases from V and 7 bases from J, leaving 15 bases between. The germline V gene has CDR1 LNHDA and CDR2 SQIVND (reference sequence). The CDR3 region has the DNA TGTGCCAGTAGCGTACAGGGTAAGGGTGGCTACACCTTC. It translates to CASSVQGKGGYTF.

This clone has a single count. V gene TRBV18 combines with J gene TRBJ1-5, with TRBD1 as a possible D gene (5 bases). V was clipped by 8 bases and J by 8 bases, with 16 bases between them. Germline V CDR1 and CDR2: KGHSH, LQKENI. The CDR3 runs 13 residues. Here the CDR3 reads CASNRQTEEPQHF. CDR3 bases: TGTGCCAGCAACCGACAGACCGAGGAGCCCCAGCATTTT.

This clone came up a few times. The gene calls are TRBV11-2 and TRBJ2-7, with 9 bases that match TRBD2. The CDR3 extends over 15 amino acids. Per the germline V gene, CDR1 is SGHAT and CDR2 is FQNNGV. The V segment lost 0 bases and the J segment 6 bases; nucleotides outside the gene matches: 6. CDR3 protein: CASSLETGLAREQYF. Here the CDR3 DNA reads TGTGCCAGCAGCTTAGAGACGGGACTAGCTCGCGAGCAGTACTTC.

The chain is built from TRBV6-5 and TRBJ2-3, with D possibly matching TRBD2 (5 bases). The V end was cut by 6 bases, the J end by 0 bases, with 13 bases between. The length of the CDR3 is 15 residues. Germline lookup yields CDR1 MNHEY and CDR2 SVGAGI. The CDR3 region is CASRPLATSTDTQYF. In DNA form, the CDR3 reads TGTGCCAGCAGACCCCTAGCAACCAGCACAGATACGCAGTATTTT.

This chain joins TRBV10-1 and TRBJ1-1; 9 bases are shared with TRBD1. Germline CDR1 and CDR2: WNHNN and SYGVQD (reference sequence). The V and J ends lost 5 bases and 4 bases, in that order; junction bases with no gene match: 5. There are 14 residues in the CDR3. The CDR3 here is CASSLQGAPTEAFF. DNA for the CDR3: TGCGCCAGCAGTTTACAGGGGGCGCCCACTGAAGCTTTCTTT.